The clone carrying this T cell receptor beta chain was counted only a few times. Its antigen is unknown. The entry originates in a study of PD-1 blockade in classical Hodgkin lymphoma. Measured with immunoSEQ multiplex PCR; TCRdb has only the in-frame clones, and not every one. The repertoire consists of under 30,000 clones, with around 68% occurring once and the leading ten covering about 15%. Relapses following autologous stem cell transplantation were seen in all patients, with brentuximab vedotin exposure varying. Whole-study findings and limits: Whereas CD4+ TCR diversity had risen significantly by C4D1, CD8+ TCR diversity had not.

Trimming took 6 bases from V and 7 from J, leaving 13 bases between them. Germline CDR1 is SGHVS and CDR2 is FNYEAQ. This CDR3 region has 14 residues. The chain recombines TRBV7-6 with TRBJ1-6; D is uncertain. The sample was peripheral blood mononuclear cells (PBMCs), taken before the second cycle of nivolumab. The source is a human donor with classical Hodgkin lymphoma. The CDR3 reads CASRPRQDNSPLHF. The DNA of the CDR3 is TGTGCCAGCAGGCCTAGACAAGACAATTCACCCCTCCACTTT. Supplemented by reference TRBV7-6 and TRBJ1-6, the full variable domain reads GAGVSQSPRYKVTKRGQDVALRCDPISGHVSLYWYRQALGQGPEFLTYFNYEAQQDKSGLPNDRFSAERPEGSISTLTIQRTEQRDSAMYRCASRPRQDNSPLHFGNGTRLTVT.